The T cell receptor beta chain described here comes from a study of blood T cell repertoires in COVID-19. Study summary: Specimens from acute and convalescent COVID-19 originated in the United States, Italy and Spain. From T cells, B-cell-depleted T cells, or PBMCs came the material, which was cDNA or gDNA.

Germline CDR1 reads SGHNT; CDR2 reads YENEEA. The CDR3 spans 15 residues. Trimming stripped 4 bases from V and 2 bases from J, with 11 bases between. Methods used by the authors: From reference gene primer amplification, estimates of nucleated cell counts were derived. This table comes from immunoSEQ multiplex PCR, and its TCRdb copy is limited to in-frame clones, with some not included. For V, J and clone size, that table is used; D and trimming come from the DNA. There are about 240,000 clones in the sample; around four fifths occur only once, and roughly 4% lies in the top ten. This TCR was recovered from a man between 45 and 60 years old with acute or convalescent COVID-19. This chain uses TRBV11-3 with TRBJ2-2; perhaps TRBD2 as D (6 bases). Sequencing was carried out using peripheral blood. The CDR3 sequence is CASSSGTLNTGELFF. CDR3 nucleotide sequence: TGTGCCAGCAGCTCCGGGACTCTAAACACCGGGGAGCTGTTTTTT.